Presented here are 13 T cell receptor beta chains from one specimen sequenced in a study of blood T cell repertoires in COVID-19. This table comes from immunoSEQ multiplex PCR, and its TCRdb copy is limited to in-frame clones, with some not included. The sample lists about 430,000 clones, 70% to 90% occurring once. The sequenced material came from PBMCs or T cells enriched from blood (not recorded which). The receptors were sampled from a woman aged 18-29 years who had been exposed to COVID-19.

This chain links TRBV28 with TRBJ1-3, with 8 nucleotides matching TRBD1. Germline CDR1 MDHEN, CDR2 SYDVKM. The V gene end was trimmed by 4 bases and the J gene end by 0 bases; junction bases not matched to a gene: 5. The CDR3 sequence is 16 residues long. CDR3 coding DNA: TGTGCCAGCAGTTCCTCCGGGACAGGCTCTGGAAACACCATATATTTT. The encoded protein is CASSSSGTGSGNTIYF.

The genes are TRBV3-1 (or the pseudogene TRBV3-2) and TRBJ1-1; 7 positions match TRBD1. From germline, CDR1 is LGHDT and CDR2 YNNKEL (reference sequence). V trimming: 7 bases; J trimming: 6 bases; junction bases outside the gene matches: 8. This CDR3 region has 13 residues. The CDR3 region is CASTPTGAAEAFF. The DNA of the CDR3 is TGTGCCAGCACCCCAACAGGGGCCGCTGAAGCTTTCTTT.

This chain connects TRBV9 to TRBJ2-3, with D perhaps TRBD2 (5 bases). V lost 0 bases to trimming and J lost 0 bases, with 11 bases between them. The V gene's germline CDR1 is SGDLS and CDR2 YYNGEE. This CDR3 is built from 16 residues. Here the CDR3 DNA reads TGTGCCAGCAGCGTAGGGACTGTCTCTAGCACAGATACGCAGTATTTT. This encodes CASSVGTVSSTDTQYF.

The chain has TRBV25-1 and TRBJ2-7; D is unclear. V gave up 2 bases and J gave up 3 bases, with 14 bases separating them. The CDR3 consists of 15 residues. Germline CDR1 is MGHDK and CDR2 is SYGVNS. The CDR3 DNA follows: TGTGCCAGCAGTGAAGGGCCGGAAGACCGCTACGAGCAGTACTTC. Protein product: CASSEGPEDRYEQYF.

The chain has TRBV19 and TRBJ1-1; 7 bases match TRBD1. Germline V lookup: CDR1 LNHDA, CDR2 SQIVND (reference sequence). This CDR3 is 15 amino acids long. The ends lost 9 bases at V and 0 bases at J; junction bases unmatched: 10. In nucleotides, the CDR3 is TGTGCCAGCGCGACCCGACAGGGAATGAACACTGAAGCTTTCTTT. It codes for CASATRQGMNTEAFF.

The chain couples TRBV10-3 to TRBJ1-5; D remains ambiguous. Germline V CDR1 and CDR2: ENHRY, SYGVKD. Trimming removed 10 bases at V and 4 bases at J, with 14 bases between. This CDR3 has 13 residues. Written as DNA, the CDR3 is TGTGCCACCCGGGGTTCTTGGAATCAGCCCCAGCATTTT. It yields the protein CATRGSWNQPQHF.

The rearrangement joins TRBV9 to TRBJ1-4; TRBD1 matches at 9 bases. CDR3 length equals 17 residues. V gave up 3 bases and J gave up 2 bases; unmatched junction bases: 8. Germline CDR1 and CDR2: SGDLS and YYNGEE. CDR3 sequence (DNA): TGTGCCAGCAGCGCGACCGGGACAGGGTTTACTAATGAAAAACTGTTTTTT. This translates into CASSATGTGFTNEKLFF.

The chain carries TRBV6-5 and TRBJ2-1; TRBD1 matches at 9 bases. V shed 6 bases and J 6 bases; nucleotides not matched to a gene: 9. Looked up from germline, CDR1 is MNHEY and CDR2 is SVGAGI. The CDR3 loop spans 15 amino acids. The DNA of the CDR3 is TGTGCCAGCAGCGCCGGGACAGGGAGGTCCAATGAGCAGTTCTTC. It translates to CASSAGTGRSNEQFF.

The rearrangement joins TRBV24-1 to TRBJ2-1; 11 positions match TRBD2. Germline trimming cut 4 bases from V and 6 bases from J; bases unmatched to any gene: 7. The CDR3 is 16 residues long. Looked up from germline, CDR1 is KGHDR and CDR2 is SFDVKD. CDR3 region: CATSELLAGGSNEQFF. The CDR3 nucleotides read TGTGCCACCAGTGAGCTCCTAGCGGGAGGCTCCAATGAGCAGTTCTTC.

The chain has TRBV28 and TRBJ2-2; D call uncertain. Germline CDR1 MDHEN, CDR2 SYDVKM. Trimming pared 1 base from V and 7 bases from J, leaving 4 bases between. The length of the CDR3 is 12 residues. Here the CDR3 DNA reads TGTGCCAGCAGTTTATCAATCGGGGAGCTGTTTTTT. As protein: CASSLSIGELFF.

V and J are TRBV18 and TRBJ2-7; D may be TRBD1 (6 bases). Trimming took off 6 bases at V and 2 bases at J, with 17 bases between the two ends. Germline CDR1 and CDR2: KGHSH and LQKENI. The CDR3 extends over 15 amino acids. CDR3 in DNA: TGTGCCAGCTCTTCAGGGGACGGCCGCGCCTACGAGCAGTACTTC. Residues: CASSSGDGRAYEQYF.

The gene calls are TRBV30 and TRBJ1-1; the D gene is possibly TRBD1 (5 bases). Trimming removed 2 bases at V and 0 bases at J, with 10 bases between. CDR1 GTSNPN and CDR2 SVGIG come from the germline V gene (reference sequence). The CDR3 spans 14 residues. CDR3 in amino acids: CAWSLGHLNTEAFF. In DNA form, the CDR3 reads TGTGCCTGGAGTTTAGGACACTTGAACACTGAAGCTTTCTTT.

This clone was seen just once. The V call is TRBV5-1, the J call TRBJ2-5; D perhaps matches TRBD1 (6 bases). Germline CDR1 and CDR2: SGHRS and YFSETQ. V lost 7 bases and J 5 bases, leaving 21 bases between the germline ends. This CDR3 is built from 15 residues. The CDR3 DNA sequence: TGCGCCAGCTCGCTAGGGGGTGACCTAAAGGAGACCCAGTACTTC. As protein: CASSLGGDLKETQYF.